The clone carrying this TCR beta chain appeared once. The antigen is not known. This CDR3 region has 13 residues. V lost 8 bases and J 6 bases, leaving 17 bases between the germline ends. The V gene's germline CDR1 is MNHEY and CDR2 SMNVEV (reference sequence). This record comes from a study of shared clonotypes between healthy human individuals. In the study overall: Aged between 18 and 49, the donors were a couple of women and a few men. Study-wide results and caveats: The study found about 5.1% of naive CD4 clonotypes shared across a few donors. Naive subsets tended to show greater estimated richness than memory subsets. Generation probabilities were higher for clonotypes shared across all four sorted-subset donors than for unshared ones.

CD45RO negativity and positive selection for CCR7 defined naive CD8 cells, a population that excluded terminally differentiated effector memory CD45RA+ cells. Sequenced by immunoSEQ multiplex PCR; TCRdb stores in-frame clones only, minus some. The sample comprises around 610,000 clones, approximately 96% of which are singletons, and roughly 0.12% rests with the top ten. The sequenced sample was naive CD8+ T cells sorted from blood. The chain carries TRBV27 and TRBJ2-7; the D gene could be TRBD1 or TRBD2 (5 bases each). The TCR originated in a woman in her thirties in good health. The CDR3 loop is CASGDLGPREQYF. The CDR3 bases are TGTGCCAGCGGCGATCTGGGACCCCGCGAGCAGTACTTC.